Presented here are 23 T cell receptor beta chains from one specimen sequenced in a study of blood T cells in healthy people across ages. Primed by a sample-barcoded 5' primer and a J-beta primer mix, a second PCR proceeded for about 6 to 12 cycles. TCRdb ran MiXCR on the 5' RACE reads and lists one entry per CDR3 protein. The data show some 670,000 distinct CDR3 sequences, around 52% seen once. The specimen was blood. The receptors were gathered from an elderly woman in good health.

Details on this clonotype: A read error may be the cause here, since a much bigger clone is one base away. In DNA, the CDR3 is TGTGCCAGCTGGAGGGAGGCCAATGAGCAGTACTTC. Translated, it gives CASWREANEQYF. The chain carries TRBV27 and TRBJ2-5, with D possibly matching TRBD2 (6 bases). Germline V gives CDR1 MNHEY, CDR2 SMNVEV (reference sequence). The CDR3 runs 12 residues. Trimming pared 8 bases from V and 11 bases from J, leaving 18 bases between.

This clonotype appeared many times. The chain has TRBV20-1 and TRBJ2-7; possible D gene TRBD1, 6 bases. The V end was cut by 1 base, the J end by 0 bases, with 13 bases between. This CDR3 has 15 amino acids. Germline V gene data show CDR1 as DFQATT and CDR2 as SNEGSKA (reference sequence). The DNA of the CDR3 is TGCAGTGCTAGAGTAGGGGGAAAATTCTCCTACGAGCAGTACTTC. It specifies CSARVGGKFSYEQYF.

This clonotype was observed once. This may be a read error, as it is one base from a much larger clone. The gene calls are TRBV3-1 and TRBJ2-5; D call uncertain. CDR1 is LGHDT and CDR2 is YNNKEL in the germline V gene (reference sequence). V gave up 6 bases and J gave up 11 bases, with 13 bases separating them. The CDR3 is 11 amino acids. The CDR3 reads CASRRYNEQYF. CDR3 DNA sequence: TGTGCCAGCAGGAGATACAATGAGCAGTACTTC.

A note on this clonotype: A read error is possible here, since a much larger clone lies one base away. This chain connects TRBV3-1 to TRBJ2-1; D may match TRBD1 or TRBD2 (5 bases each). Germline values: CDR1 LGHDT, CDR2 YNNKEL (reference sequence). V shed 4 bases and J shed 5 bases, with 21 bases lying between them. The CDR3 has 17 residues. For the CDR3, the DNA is TGTGCCAGCAGCCTTACCGGGGCTAGTCAGGGCGACAATGAGCAGTTCTTC. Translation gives CASSLTGASQGDNEQFF.

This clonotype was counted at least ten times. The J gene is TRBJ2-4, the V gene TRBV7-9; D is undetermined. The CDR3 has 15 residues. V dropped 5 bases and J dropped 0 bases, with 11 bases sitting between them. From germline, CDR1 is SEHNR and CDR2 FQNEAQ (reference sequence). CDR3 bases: TGTGCCAGCAGCCAACCCACCTTAGCCAAAAACATTCAGTACTTC. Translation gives CASSQPTLAKNIQYF.

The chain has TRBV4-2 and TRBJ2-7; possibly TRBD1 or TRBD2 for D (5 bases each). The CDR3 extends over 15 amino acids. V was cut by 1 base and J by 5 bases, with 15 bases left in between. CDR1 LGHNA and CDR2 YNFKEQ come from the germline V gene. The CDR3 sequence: CASSQAASRGHEQYF. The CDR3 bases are TGTGCCAGCAGCCAAGCGGCATCACGGGGCCACGAGCAGTACTTC.

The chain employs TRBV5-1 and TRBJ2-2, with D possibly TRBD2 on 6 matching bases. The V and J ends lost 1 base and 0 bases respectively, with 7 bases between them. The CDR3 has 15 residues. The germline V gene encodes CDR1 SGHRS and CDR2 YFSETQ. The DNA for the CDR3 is TGCGCCAGCAGCTTGACTAGCACGAACACCGGGGAGCTGTTTTTT. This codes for CASSLTSTNTGELFF.

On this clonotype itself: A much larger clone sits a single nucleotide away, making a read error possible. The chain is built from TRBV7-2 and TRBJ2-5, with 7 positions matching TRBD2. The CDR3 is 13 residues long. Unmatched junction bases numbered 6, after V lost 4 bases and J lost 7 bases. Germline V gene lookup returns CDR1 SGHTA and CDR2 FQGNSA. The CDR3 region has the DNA TGTGCCAGCAGCTCCCTAGCGGAAGGGACCCAGTACTTC. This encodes CASSSLAEGTQYF.

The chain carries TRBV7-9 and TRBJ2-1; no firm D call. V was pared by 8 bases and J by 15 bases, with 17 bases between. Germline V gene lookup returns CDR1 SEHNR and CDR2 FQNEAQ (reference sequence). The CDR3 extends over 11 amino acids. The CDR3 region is CASDDRPKRFF. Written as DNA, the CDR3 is TGTGCCAGCGACGACCGACCGAAGCGGTTCTTC.

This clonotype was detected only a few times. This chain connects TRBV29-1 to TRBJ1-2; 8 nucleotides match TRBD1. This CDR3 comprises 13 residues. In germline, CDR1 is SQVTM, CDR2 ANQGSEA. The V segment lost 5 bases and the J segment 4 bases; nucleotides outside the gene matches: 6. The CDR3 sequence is CSVYRQGLYGYTF. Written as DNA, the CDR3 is TGCAGCGTTTACAGACAGGGGCTCTATGGCTACACCTTC.

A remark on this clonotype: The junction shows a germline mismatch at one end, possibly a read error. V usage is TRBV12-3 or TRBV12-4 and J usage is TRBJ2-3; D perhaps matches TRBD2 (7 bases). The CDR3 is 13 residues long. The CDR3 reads CASSRGGADAQYF. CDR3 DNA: TGTGCCAGCAGTAGAGGGGGGGCAGATGCGCAGTATTTT.

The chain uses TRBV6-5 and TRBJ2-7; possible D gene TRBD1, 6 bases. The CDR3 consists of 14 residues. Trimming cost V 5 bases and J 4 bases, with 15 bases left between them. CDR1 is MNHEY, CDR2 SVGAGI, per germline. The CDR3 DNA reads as TGTGCCAGCAGTCAGGGGAGCAACCTATACGAGCAGTACTTC. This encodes CASSQGSNLYEQYF.

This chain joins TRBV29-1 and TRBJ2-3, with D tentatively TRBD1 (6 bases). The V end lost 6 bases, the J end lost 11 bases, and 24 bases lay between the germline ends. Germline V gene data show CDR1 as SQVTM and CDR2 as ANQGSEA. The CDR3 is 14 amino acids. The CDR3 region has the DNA TGCAGCGTCCCCCAGGGGCCGGGGACATGTTTGCAGTATTTT. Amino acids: CSVPQGPGTCLQYF.

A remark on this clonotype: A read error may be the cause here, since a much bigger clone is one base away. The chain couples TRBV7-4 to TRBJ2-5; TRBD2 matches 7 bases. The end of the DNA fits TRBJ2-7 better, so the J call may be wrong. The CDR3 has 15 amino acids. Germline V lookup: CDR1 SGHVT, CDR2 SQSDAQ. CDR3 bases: TGTGCCAGCAGCCCTATTTGGCTAGCGGACCACGAGCAGTACTTC. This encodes CASSPIWLADHEQYF.

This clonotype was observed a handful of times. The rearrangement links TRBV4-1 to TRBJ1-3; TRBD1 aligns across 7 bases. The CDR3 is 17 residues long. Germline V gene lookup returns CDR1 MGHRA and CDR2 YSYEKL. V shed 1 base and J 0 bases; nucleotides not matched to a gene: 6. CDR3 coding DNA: TGCGCCAGCAGCCAAGGACAGGGCCCCTTCTCTGGAAACACCATATATTTT. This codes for CASSQGQGPFSGNTIYF.

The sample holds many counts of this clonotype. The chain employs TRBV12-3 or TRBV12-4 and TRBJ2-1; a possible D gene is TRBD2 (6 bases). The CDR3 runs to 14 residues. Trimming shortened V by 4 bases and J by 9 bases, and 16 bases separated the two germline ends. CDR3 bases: TGTGCCAGCAGTTCCCTGGGGGGAATGGGTGAGCAGTTCTTC. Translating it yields CASSSLGGMGEQFF.

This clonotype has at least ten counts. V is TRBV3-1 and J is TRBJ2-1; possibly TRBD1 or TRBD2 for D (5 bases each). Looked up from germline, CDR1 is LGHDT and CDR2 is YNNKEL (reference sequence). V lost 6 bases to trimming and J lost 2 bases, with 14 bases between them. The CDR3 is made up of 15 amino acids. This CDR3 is CASRIGTSTYNEQFF. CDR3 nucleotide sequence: TGTGCCAGCAGGATCGGGACCTCAACCTACAATGAGCAGTTCTTC.

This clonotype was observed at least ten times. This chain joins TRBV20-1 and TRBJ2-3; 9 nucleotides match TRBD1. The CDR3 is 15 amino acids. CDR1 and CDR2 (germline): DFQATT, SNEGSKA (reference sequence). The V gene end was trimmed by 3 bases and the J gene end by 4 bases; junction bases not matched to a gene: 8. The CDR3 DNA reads TGCAGTGCTAGGGGACAGGGAGGACGGGCAGATACGCAGTATTTT. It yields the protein CSARGQGGRADTQYF.

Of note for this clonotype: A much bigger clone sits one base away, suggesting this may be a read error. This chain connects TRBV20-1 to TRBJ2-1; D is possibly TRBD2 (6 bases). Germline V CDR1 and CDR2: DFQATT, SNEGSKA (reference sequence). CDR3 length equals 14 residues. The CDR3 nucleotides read TGCAATGCTAGACGGGGGAGTTCCTACAATGAGCAGTTCTTC. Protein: CNARRGSSYNEQFF.

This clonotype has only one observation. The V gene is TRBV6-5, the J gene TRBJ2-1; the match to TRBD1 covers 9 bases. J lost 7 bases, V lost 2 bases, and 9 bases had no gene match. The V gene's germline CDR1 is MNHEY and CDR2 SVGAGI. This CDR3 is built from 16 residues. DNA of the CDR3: TGTGCCAGCAGTTACGCTCCGGGACAGGGTTGGAATGAGCAGTTCTTC. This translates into CASSYAPGQGWNEQFF.

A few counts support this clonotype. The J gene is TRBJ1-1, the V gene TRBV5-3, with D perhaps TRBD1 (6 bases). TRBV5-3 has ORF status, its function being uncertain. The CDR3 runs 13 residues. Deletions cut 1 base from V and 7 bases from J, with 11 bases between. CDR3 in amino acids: CARSLRGANEAFF. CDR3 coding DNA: TGTGCCAGAAGCTTGCGGGGGGCTAATGAAGCTTTCTTT.

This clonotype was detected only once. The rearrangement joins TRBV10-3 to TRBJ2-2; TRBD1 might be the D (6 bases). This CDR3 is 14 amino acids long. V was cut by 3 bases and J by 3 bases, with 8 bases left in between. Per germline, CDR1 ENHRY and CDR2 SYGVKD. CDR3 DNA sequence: TGTGCCATCAGTGACAGGGGTGACACCGGGGAGCTGTTTTTT. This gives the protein CAISDRGDTGELFF.

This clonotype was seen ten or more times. The CDR3 here is CSARPIYYEQYF. The CDR3 nucleotides are TGCAGTGCTAGACCAATCTACTACGAGCAGTACTTC. The rearrangement links TRBV20-1 to TRBJ2-7; D ambiguous. V was cut by 2 bases and J by 3 bases, with 8 bases left in between. Germline V lookup: CDR1 DFQATT, CDR2 SNEGSKA (reference sequence). The CDR3 consists of 12 residues.